Each of the 19 T cell receptor beta chains below was sequenced from the same sample in a study of blood T cells in healthy people across ages (dated by TCRdb to the mid-2010s). The library was produced with 5' RACE. A second PCR of roughly 6 to 11 cycles was performed with a sample-barcoded 5' primer and a J-beta primer mix. Through fastp at Q25 and MiXCR, TCRdb rebuilt clones from the public reads, retaining in-frame beta chains. Rows with a matching CDR3 protein are joined into one entry that keeps the most common DNA and genes. This sample comprises 1,800,000 or so distinct CDR3 sequences, about two fifths of them detected only once. Roughly 24% of the sample is in the top ten clones. The sequencing input was blood. Receptors were obtained from a human donor in good health.

V and J are TRBV7-2 and TRBJ2-5; D is uncertain. This CDR3 is built from 16 residues. Germline assignment: CDR1 SGHTA and CDR2 FQGNSA. The V end was cut by 1 base, the J end by 2 bases, with 14 bases between. The CDR3: CASSLGIVPGQETQYF. The CDR3 DNA sequence: TGTGCCAGCAGCTTAGGTATAGTACCCGGACAAGAGACCCAGTACTTC.

The sample holds many counts of this clonotype. This sequence joins TRBV11-3 and TRBJ1-1, with D maybe TRBD1 (5 bases). V lost 1 base and J 5 bases, leaving 17 bases between the germline ends. The CDR3 contains 16 residues. The germline V gene has CDR1 SGHNT and CDR2 YENEEA. This CDR3 reads CASSLGWAGWETEAFF. CDR3 DNA sequence: TGTGCCAGCAGCTTAGGATGGGCAGGGTGGGAGACTGAAGCTTTCTTT. Variable domain in full (rest from reference TRBV11-3 and TRBJ1-1): EAGVVQSPRYKIIEKKQPVAFWCNPISGHNTLYWYLQNLGQGPELLIRYENEEAVDDSQLPKDRFSAERLKGVDSTLKIQPAELGDSAVYLCASSLGWAGWETEAFFGQGTRLTVV.

V gene TRBV20-1 combines with J gene TRBJ1-1; no firm D call. The V and J ends lost 0 bases and 7 bases respectively, with 21 bases between them. This CDR3 has 16 amino acids. The germline CDR1 and CDR2 sequences are DFQATT and SNEGSKA (reference sequence). The CDR3 protein is CSARDLRGGVRIEAFF. CDR3 nucleotide sequence: TGCAGTGCTAGAGATTTACGGGGTGGGGTACGTATTGAAGCTTTCTTT.

There are a few counts of this clonotype. The genes are TRBV19 and TRBJ1-4; tentatively, D is TRBD1 (5 bases). This CDR3 comprises 15 residues. Between the trimmed V and J ends, which lost 10 bases and 5 bases, there was a span of 20 bases. Germline lookup yields CDR1 LNHDA and CDR2 SQIVND (reference sequence). Written as DNA, the CDR3 is TGTGCCATCTCCACAACCGGGACGGTCAATGAAAAACTGTTTTTT. It encodes CAISTTGTVNEKLFF.

The chain is built from TRBV11-2 and TRBJ2-5; TRBD2 might be the D (6 bases). CDR1 and CDR2 (germline): SGHAT, FQNNGV. CDR3 length: 15 residues. Trimming stripped 1 base from V and 2 bases from J, with 11 bases between. CDR3 sequence (DNA): TGTGCCAGCAGCTTAGTGGGGGGTCAGCAAGAGACCCAGTACTTC. Translating it yields CASSLVGGQQETQYF.

The chain joins TRBV29-1 to TRBJ2-5, with D hard to call. The CDR3 sequence is 13 residues long. CDR1 and CDR2 (germline): SQVTM, ANQGSEA. The V gene lost 6 bases and the J gene lost 2 bases, with 13 bases spanning the gap. In nucleotides, the CDR3 is TGCAGCGTGAAGGGCAGCCGTCAAGAGACCCAGTACTTC. This translates into CSVKGSRQETQYF. Looking up the rest from reference TRBV29-1 and TRBJ2-5 gives the full variable domain: SAVISQKPSRDICQRGTSLTIQCQVDSQVTMMFWYRQQPGQSLTLIATANQGSEATYESGFVIDKFPISRPNLTFSTLTVSNMSPEDSSIYLCSVKGSRQETQYFGPGTRLLVL.

This clonotype occurred a few times. The genes are TRBV4-2 and TRBJ2-7; 9 nucleotides align to TRBD1. Per the germline V gene, CDR1 is LGHNA and CDR2 is YNFKEQ. There are 16 residues in the CDR3. The ends lost 3 bases at V and 3 bases at J; junction bases unmatched: 9. CDR3 coding DNA: TGTGCCAGCAGCCAGGAACCGGGACAGGGTGTCTACGAGCAGTACTTC. As protein: CASSQEPGQGVYEQYF.

This sequence joins TRBV12-3 or TRBV12-4 and TRBJ2-7; D unclear. The CDR3 extends over 13 amino acids. Between the trimmed V and J ends, which lost 3 bases and 5 bases, there was a span of 11 bases. The CDR3, as DNA: TGTGCCAGCAGTTTTTCTGGACGCGACGAGCAGTACTTC. Amino acid sequence: CASSFSGRDEQYF.

V usage is TRBV7-2 and J usage is TRBJ2-5, with D unclear. With 5 bases removed from V and 11 bases from J, the gap between germline ends came to 15 bases. CDR3 size: 12 residues. Germline V lookup: CDR1 SGHTA, CDR2 FQGNSA. CDR3 nucleotides: TGTGCCAGCAGCGCCGATTACTTGGGGCAGTACTTC. Translated: CASSADYLGQYF.

This clonotype came up a few times. The rearrangement joins TRBV4-1 to TRBJ2-7; no firm D call. Trimming removed 3 bases at V and 1 base at J, with 13 bases between. CDR3 length: 15 residues. CDR1 and CDR2 (germline): MGHRA, YSYEKL. CDR3 nucleotides: TGCGCCAGCAGCCATATGACAAGCCCTTCCTACGAGCAGTACTTC. It is translated as CASSHMTSPSYEQYF.

The V and J genes are TRBV20-1 and TRBJ2-3; D remains ambiguous. Trimming took 4 bases from V and 0 from J, leaving 11 bases between them. The CDR3 has 14 amino acids. From germline, CDR1 is DFQATT and CDR2 SNEGSKA (reference sequence). As DNA, the CDR3 is TGCAGTGCTATCCCCCACACTAGCACAGATACGCAGTATTTT. Translating gives CSAIPHTSTDTQYF.

This clonotype was seen ten or more times. The DNA for the CDR3 is TGTGCCAGCAGTTACTTAACCTACGAGCAGTACTTC. Translating gives CASSYLTYEQYF. V is TRBV6-2 or TRBV6-3 and J is TRBJ2-7; D unclear. The germline V gene has CDR1 MNHEY and CDR2 SVGEGT. This CDR3 is built from 12 residues. V shed 1 base and J shed 2 bases, with 3 bases lying between them.

This clonotype turned up a few times. DNA for the CDR3: TGTGCCAGCAGCTCTGGACTAGCGGATTCGAATGAGCAGTTCTTC. This gives the protein CASSSGLADSNEQFF. The chain joins TRBV7-9 to TRBJ2-1; 10 bases fit TRBD2. The CDR3 extends over 15 amino acids. Germline CDR1 is SEHNR and CDR2 is FQNEAQ (reference sequence). V gave up 4 bases and J gave up 7 bases; unmatched junction bases: 7.

The rearrangement uses TRBV29-1 and TRBJ2-1, with D maybe TRBD1 (5 bases). The CDR3 has 12 amino acids. Trimming took 4 bases from V and 10 from J, leaving 14 bases between them. Germline values: CDR1 SQVTM, CDR2 ANQGSEA. The CDR3 loop is CSVAGRVVEQFF. The CDR3 nucleotides read TGCAGCGTTGCTGGCAGGGTTGTGGAGCAGTTCTTC.

This rearrangement joins TRBV2 to TRBJ2-1; the D gene is possibly TRBD1 (5 bases). This CDR3 is built from 14 residues. The germline V gene encodes CDR1 SNHLY and CDR2 FYNNEI. Trimming shortened V by 6 bases and J by 4 bases, and 13 bases separated the two germline ends. The CDR3 nucleotides are TGTGCCAGCAGACGACAGACAGCTTACAATGAGCAGTTCTTC. This gives the protein CASRRQTAYNEQFF.

The chain is built from TRBV6-2 or TRBV6-3 and TRBJ1-1; D not resolved. Germline V gene lookup returns CDR1 MNHEY and CDR2 SVGEGT. V was trimmed by 2 bases and J by 4 bases, leaving 8 bases between them. There are 13 residues in the CDR3. CDR3 amino acids: CASSYVLGTEAFF. As DNA, the CDR3 is TGTGCCAGCAGTTACGTGCTGGGCACTGAAGCTTTCTTT.

This clonotype came up a few times. This chain links TRBV6-5 with TRBJ2-6; D is unclear. The CDR3 totals 14 residues. The germline V and J ends were trimmed by 10 bases and 0 bases, with 10 bases remaining between them. Germline CDR1 reads MNHEY; CDR2 reads SVGAGI. As DNA, the CDR3 is TGTGCCACGGCCCGTATCTCTGGGGCCAACGTCCTGACTTTC. Amino acids: CATARISGANVLTF.

The V call is TRBV6-1, the J call TRBJ1-2; TRBD1 aligns across 9 bases. CDR1 is MNHNS, CDR2 SASEGT, per germline. The CDR3 has 16 amino acids. The trim removed 6 bases at V and 8 bases at J, leaving 16 bases unmatched. For the CDR3, the DNA is TGTGCCAGCAGGACCCGGGGGACAGGGTCATCCCACGGCTACACCTTC. Amino acid sequence: CASRTRGTGSSHGYTF.

The chain uses TRBV7-3 and TRBJ2-1; weak D call: TRBD1 (6 bases). The V gene's germline CDR1 is SGHTA and CDR2 FQGTGA. Trimming removed 1 base from V and 0 bases from J, with 13 bases in between. The CDR3 runs 17 residues. CDR3 sequence reads: CASSLRGGLSSYNEQFF. Here the CDR3 DNA reads TGTGCCAGCAGCTTAAGAGGGGGTTTGAGCTCCTACAATGAGCAGTTCTTC.